The clone carrying this T cell receptor beta chain was seen a few times. Using RNA transcripts as the source, TCR beta CDR3 regions were amplified. RT-PCR in the first round (using the HTBI primer set) targeted the TCR CDR3. In TCRdb, the multiplex PCR reads were re-called with MiXCR into one record per CDR3 protein. Among over 350,000 distinct CDR3 sequences listed, about 18% were seen once. These data belong to a study of T cells in Graves' hyperthyroidism and ophthalmopathy. The length of the CDR3 is 14 residues. V shed 2 bases and J shed 5 bases, with 13 bases lying between them. CDR1 and CDR2 (germline): KGHSH, LQKENI.

The receptor comes from a man between 18 and 35 years old with Graves' ophthalmopathy. The sequencing input was blood. The V and J genes are TRBV18 and TRBJ2-7, with D perhaps being TRBD1 or TRBD2 (6 bases each). CDR3 DNA: TGTGCCAGCTCACCAGGTGGGGGGCGAAACGAGCAGTACTTC. Translation gives CASSPGGGRNEQYF.